The 32 T cell receptor beta chains below were found in one sample sequenced in a study of blood T cell repertoires in COVID-19. Only in-frame clones appear in the TCRdb table, and some are missing; sequencing was by immunoSEQ multiplex PCR. In the table there are around 300,000 clones, over 70% of which are singletons. The sequenced sample consisted of peripheral blood. The receptors were gathered from a man younger than 40 with active or convalescent COVID-19.

The V gene is TRBV2, the J gene TRBJ1-2, with no clear D. This CDR3 has 12 amino acids. V was cut by 4 bases and J by 3 bases, with 6 bases left in between. CDR1 SNHLY and CDR2 FYNNEI come from the germline V gene. The CDR3 here is CASSASDYGYTF. The CDR3 DNA reads TGTGCCAGCAGTGCATCGGACTATGGCTACACCTTC.

This sequence joins TRBV27 and TRBJ2-2; a possible D gene is TRBD2 (6 bases). V lost 5 bases to trimming and J lost 3 bases, with 10 bases between them. This CDR3 is 14 amino acids long. Germline V gene data show CDR1 as MNHEY and CDR2 as SMNVEV (reference sequence). The chain's CDR3 is CASSRREDTGELFF. DNA of the CDR3: TGTGCCAGCAGTAGGAGGGAGGACACCGGGGAGCTGTTTTTT.

The V call is TRBV7-2, the J call TRBJ1-3; D gene ambiguous. The CDR3 extends over 15 amino acids. With 5 bases removed from V and 0 bases from J, the gap between germline ends came to 11 bases. The germline gives CDR1 SGHTA, CDR2 FQGNSA. CDR3 DNA sequence: TGTGCCAGCAGCGCGGAGCCTTCCTCTGGAAACACCATATATTTT. Translating gives CASSAEPSSGNTIYF.

The CDR3 sequence is CASSPQGSFEPQHF. For the CDR3, the DNA is TGCGCCAGCAGCCCACAGGGGTCCTTTGAACCCCAGCATTTT. The rearrangement links TRBV5-1 to TRBJ1-5, with 7 bases fitting TRBD1. Germline assignment: CDR1 SGHRS and CDR2 YFSETQ. The CDR3 length is 14 residues. V was clipped by 4 bases and J by 10 bases; unmatched bases: 11. Full variable domain (outside the CDR3, taken from reference TRBV5-1 and TRBJ1-5): KAGVTQTPRYLIKTRGQQVTLSCSPISGHRSVSWYQQTPGQGLQFLFEYFSETQRNKGNFPGRFSGRQFSNSRSEMNVSTLELGDSALYLCASSPQGSFEPQHFGDGTRLSIL.

The chain has TRBV5-1 and TRBJ1-2; D unclear. The CDR3 consists of 15 residues. Germline V gene data show CDR1 as SGHRS and CDR2 as YFSETQ. V gave up 4 bases and J gave up 1 base, with 14 bases separating them. The CDR3 nucleotides read TGCGCCAGCAGCGCGACTTTTCCCCATAACTATGGCTACACCTTC. Translating gives CASSATFPHNYGYTF.

This clone was found a few times. The V call is TRBV27, the J call TRBJ2-7; 9 bases match TRBD2. V lost 8 bases to trimming and J lost 4 bases; unmatched junction nucleotides: 24. Germline loops: CDR1 MNHEY, CDR2 SMNVEV (reference sequence). The CDR3 spans 19 residues. CDR3 nucleotide sequence: TGTGCCAGCCGTCGTGTGCTCGCAGTATCTAGCGGGGCCTATTACGAGCAGTACTTC. Translating it yields CASRRVLAVSSGAYYEQYF.

CDR3 DNA: TGTGCCAGCAGCTTACCCCGGACAGGGGGGAGGTCTGAAGCTTTCTTT. It is translated as CASSLPRTGGRSEAFF. The V call is TRBV5-4, the J call TRBJ1-1; TRBD1 aligns across 10 bases. Germline V gives CDR1 SGHNT, CDR2 YYREEE (reference sequence). V was clipped by 2 bases and J by 6 bases; unmatched bases: 10. The CDR3 sequence is 16 residues long.

V is TRBV5-4 and J is TRBJ2-3; D might be TRBD1 (7 bases). CDR1 and CDR2 from the germline V gene are SGHNT and YYREEE (reference sequence). This CDR3 region has 14 residues. V was clipped by 6 bases and J by 3 bases, with 14 bases between them. The chain's CDR3 is CASTEGAGTDTQYF. CDR3 nucleotide sequence: TGTGCCAGCACGGAGGGGGCCGGTACAGATACGCAGTATTTT.

The chain joins TRBV7-9 to TRBJ2-7; 12 bases map to TRBD2. Germline V gives CDR1 SEHNR, CDR2 FQNEAQ (reference sequence). The junction had 4 bases not matched to a gene; V was cut back by 5 bases and J by 2 bases. The CDR3 spans 15 residues. The CDR3 region has the DNA TGTGCCAGCAGCATCTGGACTAGCGGGGCCTACGAGCAGTACTTC. Protein sequence: CASSIWTSGAYEQYF. Full variable domain (missing parts from reference TRBV7-9 and TRBJ2-7): DTGVSQNPRHKITKRGQNVTFRCDPISEHNRLYWYRQTLGQGPEFLTYFQNEAQLEKSRLLSDRFSAERPKGSFSTLEIQRTEQGDSAMYLCASSIWTSGAYEQYFGPGTRLTVT.

This rearrangement joins TRBV24-1 to TRBJ1-5; D might be TRBD1 (5 bases). The CDR3 totals 15 residues. V lost 6 bases and J lost 2, with 13 bases in between. CDR1 and CDR2 (germline): KGHDR, SFDVKD. This CDR3 is CATSPQGSGNQPQHF. The DNA of the CDR3 is TGTGCCACCAGTCCCCAGGGTAGTGGCAATCAGCCCCAGCATTTT.

CDR3 DNA sequence: TGTGCCAGCAGCTTAGAGGGGTGGCCAGGGGAGGGCGAGCAGTACTTC. Translation: CASSLEGWPGEGEQYF. The chain links TRBV7-8 to TRBJ2-7; possible D gene TRBD2, 7 bases. In germline, CDR1 is SGHVS, CDR2 FQNEAQ. Trimming took 1 base from V and 6 from J, leaving 19 bases between them. The CDR3 consists of 16 residues.

The chain recombines TRBV5-5 with TRBJ2-1; weak D call: TRBD2 (5 bases). The V gene lost 2 bases and the J gene lost 5 bases, with 14 bases spanning the gap. The CDR3 is made up of 15 amino acids. CDR1 and CDR2 from the germline V gene are SGHKS and YYEKEE (reference sequence). The CDR3 region has the DNA TGTGCCAGCAGCTTATATCGGCGGGCTGACAATGAGCAGTTCTTC. Translation gives CASSLYRRADNEQFF.

The gene calls are TRBV7-9 and TRBJ2-5; 10 nucleotides agree with TRBD2. The CDR3 consists of 14 residues. V lost 6 bases to trimming and J lost 4 bases; unmatched junction nucleotides: 5. Germline V gene sequence: CDR1 SEHNR, CDR2 FQNEAQ (reference sequence). This chain's CDR3 is CASSTRTSGETQYF. As DNA, the CDR3 is TGTGCCAGCAGTACCAGGACTAGCGGAGAGACCCAGTACTTC.

The chain carries TRBV19 and TRBJ2-3; the D gene is possibly TRBD1 (5 bases). Germline CDR1 and CDR2: LNHDA and SQIVND (reference sequence). V was cut by 4 bases and J by 8 bases, with 13 bases left in between. CDR3 length: 13 residues. The CDR3, as DNA: TGTGCCAGTAGTACAGGGTTAAGGGTTACGCAGTATTTT. Amino acids: CASSTGLRVTQYF.

The V call is TRBV2, the J call TRBJ2-1; 11 positions agree with TRBD2. The CDR3 covers 13 residues. CDR1 and CDR2 (germline): SNHLY, FYNNEI. The V segment lost 8 bases and the J segment 5 bases; nucleotides outside the gene matches: 2. The CDR3 protein is CASGGLADNEQFF. The CDR3, as DNA: TGTGCCAGCGGGGGACTAGCGGACAATGAGCAGTTCTTC.

CDR3 region: CASSPPGSYNSPLHF. The CDR3 nucleotides are TGTGCCAGCAGCCCCCCGGGGTCCTATAATTCACCCCTCCACTTT. The V and J genes are TRBV5-8 and TRBJ1-6, with D unclear. CDR3 length: 15 residues. V was cut by 4 bases and J by 1 base, with 9 bases left in between. Germline lookup yields CDR1 SGHTS and CDR2 YDEGEE.

This clone was seen a handful of times. The chain combines TRBV2 with TRBJ1-3, with D tentatively TRBD1 (5 bases). The CDR3 runs 13 residues. Germline V gene data show CDR1 as SNHLY and CDR2 as FYNNEI. Trimming took off 7 bases at V and 2 bases at J, with 9 bases between the two ends. CDR3 in DNA: TGTGCCAGCAAGGGGTTTGCTGGAAACACCATATATTTT. Translating gives CASKGFAGNTIYF. The variable domain in full, completed from reference TRBV2 and TRBJ1-3, reads EPEVTQTPSHQVTQMGQEVILRCVPISNHLYFYWYRQILGQKVEFLVSFYNNEISEKSEIFDDQFSVERPDGSNFTLKIRSTKLEDSAMYFCASKGFAGNTIYFGEGSWLTVV.

The gene calls are TRBV4-2 and TRBJ2-7; 7 bases agree with TRBD1. The CDR3 length is 15 residues. With 0 bases clipped from V and 2 bases from J, the junction kept 4 bases outside the gene matches. Looked up from germline, CDR1 is LGHNA and CDR2 is YNFKEQ. Here the CDR3 reads CASSQDAGQAYEQYF. DNA for the CDR3: TGTGCCAGCAGCCAAGACGCCGGACAGGCCTACGAGCAGTACTTC.

Here the CDR3 reads CASSIGQGSGKLFF. The CDR3 nucleotides read TGTGCCAGCAGTATAGGACAGGGGAGCGGAAAACTGTTTTTT. The chain links TRBV6-2 or TRBV6-3 to TRBJ1-4; TRBD1 matches 9 bases. With 5 bases clipped from V and 10 bases from J, the junction kept 8 bases outside the gene matches. This CDR3 contains 14 residues. The V gene's germline CDR1 is MNHEY and CDR2 SVGEGT.

The gene calls are TRBV12-3 or TRBV12-4 and TRBJ2-7; TRBD1 matches at 7 bases. The CDR3 covers 12 residues. V dropped 5 bases and J dropped 4; count of bases not matched to a gene: 2. The CDR3 nucleotides read TGTGCCAGCAGTCGGGACAGTTACGAGCAGTACTTC. It encodes CASSRDSYEQYF.

This clone was seen at least ten times. The gene calls are TRBV7-3 and TRBJ2-7; maybe TRBD2 (5 bases). The CDR3 spans 14 residues. Germline CDR1 and CDR2: SGHTA and FQGTGA. Trimming shortened V by 5 bases and J by 2 bases, and 13 bases separated the two germline ends. Here the CDR3 reads CASSPGPGAYEQYF. CDR3 nucleotide sequence: TGTGCCAGCAGCCCCGGGCCCGGGGCCTACGAGCAGTACTTC.

This clone was observed once. The CDR3 sequence is CASSFSGGPYEQYF. CDR3 nucleotide sequence: TGTGCCAGCAGTTTTTCGGGGGGGCCCTACGAGCAGTACTTC. The chain employs TRBV27 and TRBJ2-7; 8 bases agree with TRBD2. Trimming at V came to 3 bases and at J to 2 bases, leaving 3 bases not matched to a gene. The CDR3 is 14 residues long. In germline, CDR1 is MNHEY, CDR2 SMNVEV (reference sequence).

Only one count was recorded for this clone. The V gene is TRBV5-8, the J gene TRBJ2-3; D is uncertain. The length of the CDR3 is 15 residues. Deletions cut 7 bases from V and 2 bases from J, with 17 bases between. CDR1 SGHTS and CDR2 YDEGEE come from the germline V gene. CDR3 nucleotide sequence: TGTGCCAGCCTCCCCGGCGACACACTCACAGATACGCAGTATTTT. It encodes CASLPGDTLTDTQYF.

The count of this clone is one. CDR3 residues: CASSPGSGARQDNEQFF. The CDR3 DNA reads TGTGCCAGCAGCCCCGGTAGTGGGGCCCGTCAGGACAATGAGCAGTTCTTC. The chain recombines TRBV7-9 with TRBJ2-1; tentative D call: TRBD1 (5 bases). The germline gives CDR1 SEHNR, CDR2 FQNEAQ (reference sequence). There are 17 residues in the CDR3. V gave up 5 bases and J gave up 5 bases, with 22 bases separating them.

The chain carries TRBV7-3 and TRBJ1-2; D is perhaps TRBD1 (5 bases). V was clipped by 6 bases and J by 4 bases, with 12 bases between them. The CDR3 length is 13 residues. In germline, CDR1 is SGHTA, CDR2 FQGTGA. This CDR3 reads CASSLLGGYGYTF. CDR3 nucleotide sequence: TGTGCCAGCAGTCTTCTCGGGGGCTATGGCTACACCTTC.

The CDR3, as DNA: TGCGCCAGCAGCCAGCTCACGGGGGGGTGGGAGACCCAGTACTTC. Protein sequence: CASSQLTGGWETQYF. The V gene is TRBV4-1, the J gene TRBJ2-5; TRBD2 agrees at 8 bases. Germline CDR1 reads MGHRA; CDR2 reads YSYEKL. The ends lost 3 bases at V and 5 bases at J; junction bases unmatched: 8. This CDR3 has 15 residues.

V is TRBV5-1 and J is TRBJ2-3; TRBD2 matches at 8 bases. V lost 2 bases, J lost 8 bases, and 4 bases stayed unmatched. The CDR3 runs 13 residues. Per the germline V gene, CDR1 is SGHRS and CDR2 is YFSETQ. The DNA for the CDR3 is TGCGCCAGCAGCTTCACCCTAGCGGGTACGCAGTATTTT. It translates to CASSFTLAGTQYF.

The chain is built from TRBV6-5 and TRBJ2-7; D unclear. The germline CDR1 and CDR2 sequences are MNHEY and SVGAGI. The ends were cut back, 6 bases at V and 6 bases at J, with 12 bases in the middle. The CDR3 spans 12 residues. In nucleotides, the CDR3 is TGTGCCAGCAGGGCCTCAGTCCGCGAGCAGTACTTC. Translation gives CASRASVREQYF.

The rearrangement uses TRBV2 and TRBJ1-5, with 7 bases matching TRBD1. J was trimmed by 6 bases and V by 3 bases; bases with no gene match: 11. The CDR3 contains 16 residues. In germline, CDR1 is SNHLY, CDR2 FYNNEI. The CDR3 DNA sequence: TGTGCCAGCAGTGAGTTAGGCAGGGGGAAAGGTCAGCCCCAGCATTTT. This encodes CASSELGRGKGQPQHF.

The rearrangement uses TRBV6-5 and TRBJ1-2; TRBD1 is a possible D gene (5 bases). V was clipped by 0 bases and J by 7 bases, with 9 bases between them. This CDR3 is 13 amino acids long. CDR1 MNHEY and CDR2 SVGAGI come from the germline V gene. CDR3 sequence: CASSYSRGPGYTF. CDR3 nucleotides: TGTGCCAGCAGTTACTCTAGGGGCCCTGGCTACACCTTC.

This rearrangement joins TRBV28 to TRBJ1-1; 9 bases match TRBD1. Losses at the gene ends were 6 bases for V and 5 bases for J; bases not matched to a gene: 4. Germline V CDR1 and CDR2: MDHEN, SYDVKM. The CDR3 extends over 13 amino acids. DNA of the CDR3: TGTGCCAGCAGCGGGACAGGGAGGACTGAAGCTTTCTTT. It codes for CASSGTGRTEAFF.

This clone was seen just once. The genes are TRBV4-2 and TRBJ2-7; D remains ambiguous. The germline V gene has CDR1 LGHNA and CDR2 YNFKEQ. The CDR3 extends over 16 amino acids. Trimming removed 0 bases at V and 2 bases at J, with 14 bases between. CDR3 in DNA: TGTGCCAGCAGCCAAGATTCTGGTCGAGCGACCTACGAGCAGTACTTC. Translation: CASSQDSGRATYEQYF.